This T cell receptor (beta chain) was profiled in a study of CD8 T cells in Susac syndrome (dated by TCRdb to the late 2010s). Regarding the complete study: Repertoire sequencing was used to test whether CD8+ T cell activation and differentiation in Susac syndrome was antigen driven. The research as a whole found: The TCR sequencing and HLA analysis was acknowledged to have included a relatively small number of individuals.

Including the terminal cysteine and phenylalanine, the CDR3 comprises 14 residues. The only DNA kept is the CDR3, 42 bases in frame from the first base. CDR1 and CDR2 (PRHDT, FYEKMQ) derive from the germline V gene (reference sequence). At the junction V is shortened by 0 bases and J by 4 bases, with 9 bases in between. Peripheral blood CD8+ and CD4+ T cells from healthy donors, Susac syndrome patients and multiple sclerosis patients were profiled by high-throughput TCR beta sequencing. The multiple sclerosis controls were treatment-naive patients who had stable or active relapsing-remitting disease and met the revised McDonald criteria. Bulk CD8+ and CD4+ T cells were purified magnetically by negative isolation, whereas CD8+ TEMRA cells were enriched by FACS. Blood was collected in EDTA tubes and processed within 24 hours, with PBMCs isolated through density gradient centrifugation. PBMCs intended for TCR sequencing were frozen in liquid nitrogen and were later thawed in a 37 degrees C water bath. The sorted or isolated CD4+, CD8+ and CD8+ TEMRA cells had a purity of 90% or higher.

RNA was extracted using the RNeasy kit, and about 0.45 to 1 microgram was reverse transcribed with random hexamers. The immunoSEQ multiplex PCR assay, which covers 54 Vbeta and 13 Jbeta segments, was used to amplify TCR beta CDR3 regions. To correct PCR amplification bias, a synthetic template baseline was used for both primer optimization and computational correction. The authors processed their data as follows. Reads were annotated to V, D and J genes per IMGT and analyzed with immunoSEQ Analyzer, keeping only productive sequences. Clonality was calculated as one minus the Shannon entropy normalized by log2 of the number of productive unique sequences. Public and private clones were assessed among the 100 most prevalent clones of each patient and control. Susac-specific clones were defined as absent from healthy and MS cohorts, some 1,000 published viral clones and other ImmuneACCESS disease sequences. The raw public data were reprocessed by TCRdb itself: fastp quality trimming at Q25, MiXCR clonotype calling, in-frame beta chains only. Entries are consolidated by CDR3 protein sequence, retaining the most common genes and DNA. TCRdb, rather than the study authors, made the V and J calls. This sample comprises around 150,000 distinct CDR3 sequences, roughly 95% of them detected only once. The ten largest clones capture 0.075% to 0.095% of the sample.

Remarks on this clonotype: The target of this receptor is not known. The sample holds no much larger clone one base away, and base qualities are not on file.

Recombination joined TRBV13 with TRBJ1-2, with the D gene not confidently named. The clonotype originates from a human donor with multiple sclerosis. Sequenced sample: CD4+ T cells from PBMCs. The CDR3 is CASSLGGKIYGYTF. The bases read TGTGCCAGCAGCTTAGGTGGCAAAATCTATGGCTACACCTTC.